This T cell receptor beta chain was sequenced in a study of T cell clusters in autoimmune cytopenias. Study summary: Per sample, median TRB depth was approximately 54,000 reads, yielding a median approximately 2,400 distinct clonotypes.

TRB rearrangements were amplified by touch-down multiplex PCR with mixed TRB-A/B primers. TCRdb reprocessed the multiplex PCR reads and keeps a single row for each CDR3 protein, giving no DNA. Its table lists 3,000 to 3,500 distinct CDR3 sequences. Each sample's input was 200 to 250 ng genomic DNA, about 38,000 genome equivalents. CDR1 and CDR2 from the germline V gene are SGHDT and YYEEEE. The CDR3 extends over 13 amino acids. The data also belong to a second study, concerning T cell repertoires in aging, cancer and after chemotherapy. Turning to that study: Clear clonal overlap appeared across healthy donor samples taken over several months to years. Median generation probability rose over the chemotherapy interval in each cancer cohort, suggesting rebound thymic output.

The gene calls are TRBV5-6 and TRBJ2-3; TCRdb's assignment of TRBD1 cannot be checked, as there is no DNA. The sequence was obtained from a human donor in good health. Sequenced input: peripheral blood. This chain's CDR3 is CASSLQGADTQYF.